This TCR beta chain is from a study of human T cells and chemical hapten exposure. TCRdb re-derived calls from the RACE reads in MiXCR, one entry per CDR3 protein. The data show more than 30,000 distinct CDR3 sequences, over 5.5% seen once. There are 12 residues in the CDR3. Trimming left V 0 bases short and J 7 bases short, with 7 bases between. Germline CDR1 SGDLS, CDR2 YYNGEE. This clonotype turned up a few times. Time point denoted: patch test 1, 2 weeks after DPC sensitization. Described treatment: therapeutic diphenylcyclopropenone sensitization with weekly scalp DPC. Blood, whole and unfractionated, served as the source for total RNA extraction.

This chain connects TRBV9 to TRBJ1-2; no definite D call. The sequence came from a woman aged 25 to 45 with alopecia areata. Some clones in this sample may be carry-over from other donors' samples. Material: whole blood, obtained in connection with sensitization to the hapten diphenylcyclopropenone (DPC). Written as DNA, the CDR3 is TGTGCCAGCAGCGTAGTGATGGGTGGCTACACCTTC. Translating it yields CASSVVMGGYTF.